This T cell receptor beta chain was found in a study of T cell repertoires in cytomegalovirus infection. Whole-study context: Shared public TCR beta signatures pointed to both CMV infection and a matching HLA type. Notes on the study in general: The ex vivo response was dominated by HLA-C-restricted CMV-specific TCR beta clonotypes.

There are many counts of this clonotype. Its target is unknown. The ends lost 1 base at V and 9 bases at J; junction bases unmatched: 2. This CDR3 contains 13 residues. CDR1 is SEHNR, CDR2 FQNEAQ, per germline (reference sequence). TCRdb re-analysed the reads in MiXCR, keeping a single row per CDR3 protein. The data contain approximately 500,000 distinct CDR3 sequences, approximately 17% of them singletons. The TCR comes from a human donor in good health (CMV status not recorded). Some clones in this sample may be carry-over from other donors' samples. The V gene is TRBV7-9, the J gene TRBJ2-1, with 8 bases aligning to TRBD2. The sample was CD8+ T cells from PBMCs. The CDR3 sequence is CASSLVAGGEQFF. The CDR3 DNA reads TGTGCCAGCAGCTTAGTGGCGGGGGGTGAGCAGTTCTTC.